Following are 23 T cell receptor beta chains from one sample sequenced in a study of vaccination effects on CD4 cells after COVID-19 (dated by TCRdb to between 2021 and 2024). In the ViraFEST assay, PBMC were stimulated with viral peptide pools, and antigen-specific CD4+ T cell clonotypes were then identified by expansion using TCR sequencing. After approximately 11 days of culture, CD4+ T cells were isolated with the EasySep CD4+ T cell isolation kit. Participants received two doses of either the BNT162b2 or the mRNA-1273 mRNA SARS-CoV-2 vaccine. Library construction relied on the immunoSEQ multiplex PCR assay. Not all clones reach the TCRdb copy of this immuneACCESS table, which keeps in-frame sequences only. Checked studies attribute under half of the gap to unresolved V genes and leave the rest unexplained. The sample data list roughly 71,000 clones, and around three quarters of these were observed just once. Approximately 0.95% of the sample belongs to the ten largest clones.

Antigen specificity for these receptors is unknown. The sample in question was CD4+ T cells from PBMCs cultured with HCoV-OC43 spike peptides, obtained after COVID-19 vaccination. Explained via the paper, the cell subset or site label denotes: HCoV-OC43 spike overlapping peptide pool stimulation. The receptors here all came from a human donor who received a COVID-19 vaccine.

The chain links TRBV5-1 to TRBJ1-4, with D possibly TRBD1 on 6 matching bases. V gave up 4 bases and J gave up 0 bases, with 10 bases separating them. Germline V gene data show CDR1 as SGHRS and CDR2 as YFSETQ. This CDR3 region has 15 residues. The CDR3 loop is CASSDRLSTNEKLFF. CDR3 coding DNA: TGCGCCAGCAGCGACAGGCTCTCAACTAATGAAAAACTGTTTTTT.

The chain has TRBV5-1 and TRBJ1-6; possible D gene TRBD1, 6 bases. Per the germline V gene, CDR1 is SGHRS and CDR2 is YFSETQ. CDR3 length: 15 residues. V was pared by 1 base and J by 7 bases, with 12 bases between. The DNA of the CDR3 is TGCGCCAGCAGCTTGACCGGGGGCTCAAATTCACCCCTCCACTTT. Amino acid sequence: CASSLTGGSNSPLHF.

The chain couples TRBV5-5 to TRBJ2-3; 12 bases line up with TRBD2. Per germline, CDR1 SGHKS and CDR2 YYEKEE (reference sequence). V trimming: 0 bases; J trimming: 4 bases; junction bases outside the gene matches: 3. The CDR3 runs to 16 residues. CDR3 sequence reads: CASSLGLAGGSDTQYF. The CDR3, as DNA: TGTGCCAGCAGCTTGGGGCTAGCGGGGGGGTCAGATACGCAGTATTTT.

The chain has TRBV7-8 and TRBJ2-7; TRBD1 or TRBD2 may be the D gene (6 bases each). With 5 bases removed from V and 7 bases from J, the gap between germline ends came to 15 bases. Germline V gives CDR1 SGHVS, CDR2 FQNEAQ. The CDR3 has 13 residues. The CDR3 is CASSAGGGREQYV. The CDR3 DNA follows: TGTGCCAGCAGCGCCGGAGGGGGTCGGGAGCAGTACGTC.

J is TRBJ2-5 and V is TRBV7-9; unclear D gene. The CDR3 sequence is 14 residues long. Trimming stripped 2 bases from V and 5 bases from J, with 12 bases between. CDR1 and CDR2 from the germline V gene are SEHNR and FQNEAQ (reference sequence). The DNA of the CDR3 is TGTGCCAGCAGCTTAACCCCCAGACGGGAGACCCAGTACTTC. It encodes CASSLTPRRETQYF.

CDR3 nucleotide sequence: TGTGCCAGCAGCTTAACACCAGCCGCTAATGAAAAACTGTTTTTT. It encodes CASSLTPAANEKLFF. The chain carries TRBV7-3 and TRBJ1-4; D remains unclear. Trimming pared 0 bases from V and 3 bases from J, leaving 8 bases between. The V gene's germline CDR1 is SGHTA and CDR2 FQGTGA. The CDR3 extends over 15 amino acids.

CDR3 sequence reads: CASSFQTGVGTEAFF. The CDR3 nucleotides read TGTGCCAGCAGCTTCCAGACAGGAGTGGGAACTGAAGCTTTCTTT. The chain uses TRBV7-9 and TRBJ1-1; D perhaps matches TRBD1 (6 bases). The CDR3 totals 15 residues. V was pared by 3 bases and J by 5 bases, with 16 bases between. Germline assignment: CDR1 SEHNR and CDR2 FQNEAQ (reference sequence).

CDR3 bases: TGTGCCAGCAGCTACCAAAATAGCAATCAGCCCCAGCATTTT. Protein sequence: CASSYQNSNQPQHF. The chain is built from TRBV7-2 and TRBJ1-5; D remains ambiguous. The CDR3 spans 14 residues. Germline CDR1 and CDR2: SGHTA and FQGNSA. The ends were cut back, 4 bases at V and 0 bases at J, with 7 bases in the middle. The variable domain in full, with the rest retrieved from reference TRBV7-2 and TRBJ1-5, is GAGVSQSPSNKVTEKGKDVELRCDPISGHTALYWYRQSLGQGLEFLIYFQGNSAPDKSGLPSDRFSAERTGGSVSTLTIQRTQQEDSAVYLCASSYQNSNQPQHFGDGTRLSIL.

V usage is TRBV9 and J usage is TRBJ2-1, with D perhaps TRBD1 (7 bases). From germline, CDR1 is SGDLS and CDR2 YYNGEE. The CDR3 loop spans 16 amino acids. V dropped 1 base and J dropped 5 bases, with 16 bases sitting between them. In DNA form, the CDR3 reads TGTGCCAGCAGCGTAAAGACAGGGAGGTCCCACAATGAGCAGTTCTTC. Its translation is CASSVKTGRSHNEQFF.

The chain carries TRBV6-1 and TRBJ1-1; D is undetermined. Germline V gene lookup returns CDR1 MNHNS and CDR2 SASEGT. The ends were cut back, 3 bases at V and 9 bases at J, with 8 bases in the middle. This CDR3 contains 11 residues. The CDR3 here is CASSEALKAFF. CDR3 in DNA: TGTGCCAGCAGTGAGGCCCTGAAAGCTTTCTTT.

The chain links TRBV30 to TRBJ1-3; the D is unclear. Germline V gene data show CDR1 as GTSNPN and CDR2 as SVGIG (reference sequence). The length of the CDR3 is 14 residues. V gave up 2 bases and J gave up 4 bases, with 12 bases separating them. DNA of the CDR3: TGTGCCTGGAGTCGGTGGGCGGGCGGAAACACCATATATTTT. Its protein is CAWSRWAGGNTIYF.

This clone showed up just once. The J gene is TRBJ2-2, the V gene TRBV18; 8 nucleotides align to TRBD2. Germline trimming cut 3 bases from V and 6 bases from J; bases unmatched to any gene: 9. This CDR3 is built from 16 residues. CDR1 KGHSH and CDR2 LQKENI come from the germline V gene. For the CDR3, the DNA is TGTGCCAGCTCACCTACGACGCGGGGGGCCGCCGGGGAGCTGTTTTTT. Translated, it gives CASSPTTRGAAGELFF.

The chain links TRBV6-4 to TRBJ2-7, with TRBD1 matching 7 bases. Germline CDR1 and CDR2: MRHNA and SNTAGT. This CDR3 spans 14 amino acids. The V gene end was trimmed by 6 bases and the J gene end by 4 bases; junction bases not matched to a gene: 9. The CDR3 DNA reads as TGTGCCAGCAGAACCGACAGGGCTGGTTACGAGCAGTACGTC. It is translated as CASRTDRAGYEQYV.

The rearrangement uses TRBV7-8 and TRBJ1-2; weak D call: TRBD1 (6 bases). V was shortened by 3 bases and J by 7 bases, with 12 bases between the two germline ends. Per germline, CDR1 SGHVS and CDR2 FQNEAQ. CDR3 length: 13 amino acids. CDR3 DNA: TGTGCCAGCAGCTTTAACAGGGATAGTGGCTACACCTTC. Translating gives CASSFNRDSGYTF.

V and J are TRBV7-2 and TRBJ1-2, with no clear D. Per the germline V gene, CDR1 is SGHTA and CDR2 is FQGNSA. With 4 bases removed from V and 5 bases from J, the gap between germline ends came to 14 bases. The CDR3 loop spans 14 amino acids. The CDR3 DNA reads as TGTGCCAGCAGCTCCACCTCCCCGACATATGGCTACACCTTC. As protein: CASSSTSPTYGYTF.

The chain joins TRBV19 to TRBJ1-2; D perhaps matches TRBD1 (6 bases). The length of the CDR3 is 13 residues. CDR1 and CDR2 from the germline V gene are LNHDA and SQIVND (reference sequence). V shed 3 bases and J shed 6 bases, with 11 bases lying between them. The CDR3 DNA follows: TGTGCCAGTAGTATTAACAGGGTGGATGGCTACACCTTC. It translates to CASSINRVDGYTF. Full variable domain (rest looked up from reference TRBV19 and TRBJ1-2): DGGITQSPKYLFRKEGQNVTLSCEQNLNHDAMYWYRQDPGQGLRLIYYSQIVNDFQKGDIAEGYSVSREKKESFPLTVTSAQKNPTAFYLCASSINRVDGYTFGSGTRLTVV.

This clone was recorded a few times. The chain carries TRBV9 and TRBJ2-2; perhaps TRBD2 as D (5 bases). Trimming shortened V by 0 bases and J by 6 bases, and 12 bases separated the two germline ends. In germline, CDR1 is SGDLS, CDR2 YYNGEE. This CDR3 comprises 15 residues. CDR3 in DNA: TGTGCCAGCAGCGTAGATTTAGGGAGTGCCGGGGAGCTGTTTTTT. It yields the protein CASSVDLGSAGELFF. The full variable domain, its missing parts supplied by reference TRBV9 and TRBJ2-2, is DSGVTQTPKHLITATGQRVTLRCSPRSGDLSVYWYQQSLDQGLQFLIQYYNGEERAKGNILERFSAQQFPDLHSELNLSSLELGDSALYFCASSVDLGSAGELFFGEGSRLTVL.

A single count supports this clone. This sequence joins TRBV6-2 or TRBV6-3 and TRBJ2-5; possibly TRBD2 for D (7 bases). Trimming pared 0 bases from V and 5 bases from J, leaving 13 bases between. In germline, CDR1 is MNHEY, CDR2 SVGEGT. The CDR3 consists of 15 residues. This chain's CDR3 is CASSYSGGAEETQYF. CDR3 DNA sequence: TGTGCCAGCAGTTACTCGGGGGGGGCGGAGGAGACCCAGTACTTC.

CDR3 residues: CASSLPGDGGELFF. CDR3 nucleotides: TGTGCCAGCAGCTTACCAGGGGACGGCGGGGAGCTGTTTTTT. The chain has TRBV5-4 and TRBJ2-2, with D possibly matching TRBD1 (6 bases). CDR3 length equals 14 residues. The germline CDR1 and CDR2 sequences are SGHNT and YYREEE (reference sequence). The V gene lost 2 bases and the J gene lost 7 bases, with 12 bases spanning the gap. The full variable domain, completed using reference TRBV5-4 and TRBJ2-2, is ETGVTQSPTHLIKTRGQQVTLRCSSQSGHNTVSWYQQALGQGPQFIFQYYREEENGRGNFPPRFSGLQFPNYSSELNVNALELDDSALYLCASSLPGDGGELFFGEGSRLTVL.

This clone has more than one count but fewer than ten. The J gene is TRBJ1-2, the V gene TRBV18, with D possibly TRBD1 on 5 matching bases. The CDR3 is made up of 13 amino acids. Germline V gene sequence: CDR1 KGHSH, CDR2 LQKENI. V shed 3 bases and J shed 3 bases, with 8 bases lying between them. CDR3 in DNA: TGTGCCAGCTCACCTGGGGCAGACTATGGCTACACCTTC. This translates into CASSPGADYGYTF.

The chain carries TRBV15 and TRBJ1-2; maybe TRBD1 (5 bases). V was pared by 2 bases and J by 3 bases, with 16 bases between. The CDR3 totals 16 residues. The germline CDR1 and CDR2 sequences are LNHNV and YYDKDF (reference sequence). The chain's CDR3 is CATSRPGRGDYYGYTF. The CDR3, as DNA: TGTGCCACCAGCAGACCGGGTCGGGGGGATTACTATGGCTACACCTTC.

The DNA of the CDR3 is TGCGCCAGCAGCGCCCGGACAGGAGCTACATCTGGGGCCAACGTCCTGACTTTC. Encoded protein: CASSARTGATSGANVLTF. The chain combines TRBV5-1 with TRBJ2-6; TRBD1 agrees at 7 bases. CDR1 is SGHRS, CDR2 YFSETQ, per germline. The CDR3 has 18 residues. J lost 1 base, V lost 4 bases, and 11 bases had no gene match.

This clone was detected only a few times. In nucleotides, the CDR3 is TGCGCCAGCAGCCACCGAGGACAGGGGGCTCGTCAGCCCCAGCATTTT. Encoded protein: CASSHRGQGARQPQHF. The chain recombines TRBV4-1 with TRBJ1-5, with 11 bases identical to TRBD1. The germline gives CDR1 MGHRA, CDR2 YSYEKL. The CDR3 spans 16 residues. The V segment lost 3 bases and the J segment 6 bases; nucleotides outside the gene matches: 7.